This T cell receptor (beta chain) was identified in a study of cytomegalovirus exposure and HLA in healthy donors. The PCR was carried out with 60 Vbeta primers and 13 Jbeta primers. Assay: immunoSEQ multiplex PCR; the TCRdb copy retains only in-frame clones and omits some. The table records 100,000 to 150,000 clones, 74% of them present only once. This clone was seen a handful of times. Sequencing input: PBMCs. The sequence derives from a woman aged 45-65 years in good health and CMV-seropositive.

The CDR3 region has the DNA TGTGCCAGTAGTGGGGCCTCGGGAGGCCAGAATTCACCCCTCCACTTT. It specifies CASSGASGGQNSPLHF. The chain links TRBV19 to TRBJ1-6; a weak D match, TRBD1 (5 bases). V dropped 5 bases and J dropped 7 bases, with 18 bases sitting between them. Germline values: CDR1 LNHDA, CDR2 SQIVND (reference sequence). The CDR3 consists of 16 residues.